These 17 T cell receptor beta chains were all obtained from the same sample, sequenced in a study of blood T cell repertoires in COVID-19 (dated by TCRdb to about 2020). The library was prepared using the immunoSEQ multiplex PCR assay. TCRdb stores this immuneACCESS table with in-frame sequences only. Part of the clones is absent; in the studies checked, under half of the shortfall reflects unresolved V genes, and no reason is known for the rest. The sample profile shows under 200,000 clones; roughly 78% of them were found once. Clones ranked in the top ten supply 15% to 20% of the sample. What was sequenced was PBMCs or T cells enriched from blood (not recorded which). Receptors originate from a woman between 65 and 79 years old in a cohort exposed to, infected with or recovered from COVID-19 (not recorded which).

This chain joins TRBV27 and TRBJ2-7; TRBD1 agrees at 8 bases. With V trimmed by 2 bases and J by 5 bases, 2 bases remained unmatched. This CDR3 comprises 13 residues. CDR1 and CDR2 from the germline V gene are MNHEY and SMNVEV (reference sequence). Here the CDR3 reads CASSLAQGDEQYF. CDR3 nucleotides: TGTGCCAGCAGTTTAGCACAGGGGGACGAGCAGTACTTC.

V and J are TRBV18 and TRBJ2-5; TRBD2 is a possible D gene (6 bases). The V end was cut by 6 bases, the J end by 1 base, with 18 bases between. In germline, CDR1 is KGHSH, CDR2 LQKENI. The CDR3 loop spans 16 amino acids. Here the CDR3 reads CASSGTGVAPQETQYF. CDR3 nucleotides: TGTGCCAGCTCTGGAACGGGAGTTGCGCCCCAAGAGACCCAGTACTTC.

The chain joins TRBV28 to TRBJ2-3, with TRBD1 as a possible D gene (5 bases). This CDR3 spans 16 amino acids. The V and J ends lost 6 bases and 0 bases respectively, with 16 bases between them. Germline CDR1 is MDHEN and CDR2 is SYDVKM. CDR3 sequence reads: CASSRYKQASTDTQYF. The CDR3 region has the DNA TGTGCCAGCAGCCGATATAAACAGGCTAGCACAGATACGCAGTATTTT.

The chain recombines TRBV19 with TRBJ1-6; D is unresolved. CDR1 is LNHDA and CDR2 is SQIVND in the germline V gene (reference sequence). V was trimmed by 5 bases and J by 3 bases, leaving 14 bases between them. The CDR3 has 16 residues. The CDR3 region is CASSLLAGGYNSPLHF. CDR3 DNA: TGTGCCAGTAGTCTACTGGCGGGTGGCTATAATTCACCCCTCCACTTT.

This clone was seen once. The chain uses TRBV18 and TRBJ2-1; perhaps TRBD1 as D (5 bases). Trimming stripped 2 bases from V and 1 base from J, with 9 bases between. Germline V gene data show CDR1 as KGHSH and CDR2 as LQKENI. This CDR3 region has 15 residues. In nucleotides, the CDR3 is TGTGCCAGCTCACCAGACAAGGGGTCCTACAATGAGCAGTTCTTC. Encoded protein: CASSPDKGSYNEQFF.

The chain joins TRBV9 to TRBJ1-6, with 7 bases matching TRBD1. The V segment lost 3 bases and the J segment 6 bases; nucleotides outside the gene matches: 3. The CDR3 contains 14 residues. Germline CDR1 SGDLS, CDR2 YYNGEE. The CDR3 region has the DNA TGTGCCAGCAGCGATGGGACAGCTAATTCACCCCTCCACTTT. Residues: CASSDGTANSPLHF.

The chain uses TRBV7-6 and TRBJ2-6; no firm D call. Trimming took off 1 base at V and 2 bases at J, with 9 bases between the two ends. The germline CDR1 and CDR2 sequences are SGHVS and FNYEAQ. This CDR3 contains 16 residues. CDR3 sequence reads: CASSLGASPGANVLTF. In nucleotides, the CDR3 is TGTGCCAGCAGCTTAGGGGCCTCCCCTGGGGCCAACGTCCTGACTTTC.

This rearrangement joins TRBV7-2 to TRBJ2-6; no definite D call. The CDR3 is 17 residues long. Per germline, CDR1 SGHTA and CDR2 FQGNSA. V dropped 0 bases and J dropped 2 bases, with 11 bases sitting between them. The CDR3 DNA sequence: TGTGCCAGCAGCTTAGCGCTAGGCATTGCTGGGGCCAACGTCCTGACTTTC. It yields the protein CASSLALGIAGANVLTF.

This rearrangement joins TRBV2 to TRBJ2-1; D remains ambiguous. Germline-derived CDR1 and CDR2 are SNHLY and FYNNEI. The V gene lost 3 bases and the J gene lost 7 bases, with 7 bases spanning the gap. The CDR3 is made up of 12 amino acids. The CDR3 bases are TGTGCCAGCAGTGACAGGCAGAATGAGCAGTTCTTC. Its translation: CASSDRQNEQFF.

In this sample, this clone turned up a few times. J is TRBJ2-3 and V is TRBV7-8; tentatively, D is TRBD2 (5 bases). The germline V gene encodes CDR1 SGHVS and CDR2 FQNEAQ. The ends were cut back, 5 bases at V and 0 bases at J, with 12 bases in the middle. This CDR3 comprises 15 residues. In nucleotides, the CDR3 is TGTGCCAGCAGCCGCGACTACTCTAGCACAGATACGCAGTATTTT. Translating gives CASSRDYSSTDTQYF.

The chain recombines TRBV7-3 with TRBJ1-1, with 7 bases aligning to TRBD1. J gave up 1 base and V 0 bases, and 2 bases lay outside the gene matches. The CDR3 is 15 residues long. Germline loops: CDR1 SGHTA, CDR2 FQGTGA. CDR3 DNA sequence: TGTGCCAGCAGCTTAACCCCAGGGGGGAACACTGAAGCTTTCTTT. It codes for CASSLTPGGNTEAFF.

The chain links TRBV9 to TRBJ2-1, with TRBD2 identical over 8 bases. Germline loops: CDR1 SGDLS, CDR2 YYNGEE. V lost 0 bases to trimming and J lost 4 bases; unmatched junction nucleotides: 3. This CDR3 region has 15 residues. The CDR3 nucleotides are TGTGCCAGCAGCGTAGCGACGGGAGGGTACAATGAGCAGTTCTTC. It specifies CASSVATGGYNEQFF.

The chain has TRBV10-3 and TRBJ2-5, with D maybe TRBD1 (6 bases). V dropped 3 bases and J dropped 1 base, with 9 bases sitting between them. Germline CDR1 and CDR2: ENHRY and SYGVKD. The CDR3 is 14 amino acids. CDR3 sequence: CAISDDRSQETQYF. The CDR3 DNA reads TGTGCCATCAGTGACGACAGGTCCCAAGAGACCCAGTACTTC.

This clone was counted many times. The CDR3 region is CASSSLAGGSYNEQFF. DNA for the CDR3: TGTGCCAGCAGCTCCTTAGCGGGAGGCTCCTACAATGAGCAGTTCTTC. The chain employs TRBV7-9 and TRBJ2-1; 10 positions match TRBD2. Germline V lookup: CDR1 SEHNR, CDR2 FQNEAQ (reference sequence). CDR3 length equals 16 residues. V lost 4 bases, J lost 0 bases, and 3 bases stayed unmatched.

The J gene is TRBJ1-3, the V gene TRBV10-3; unclear D gene. Trimming stripped 7 bases from V and 0 bases from J, with 19 bases between. The CDR3 has 17 residues. Looked up from germline, CDR1 is ENHRY and CDR2 is SYGVKD. CDR3 sequence reads: CAITRGPPGPSGNTIYF. The CDR3 region has the DNA TGTGCCATCACCAGAGGGCCTCCCGGACCCTCTGGAAACACCATATATTTT.

This clone has a handful of counts. The sample contains more than one DNA sequence encoding this CDR3. The V gene is TRBV30, the J gene TRBJ1-5; D ambiguous. The CDR3 sequence is 13 residues long. The V end was cut by 0 bases, the J end by 2 bases, with 5 bases between. The germline V gene has CDR1 GTSNPN and CDR2 SVGIG (reference sequence). CDR3 nucleotide sequence: TGTGCCTGGAGTGTACGGGGCAATCAGCCCCAGCATTTT. It specifies CAWSVRGNQPQHF.

This sequence joins TRBV24-1 and TRBJ2-3, with TRBD2 identical over 8 bases. This CDR3 is 18 amino acids long. The ends lost 3 bases at V and 5 bases at J; junction bases unmatched: 15. Germline assignment: CDR1 KGHDR and CDR2 SFDVKD. CDR3 amino acids: CATSDPDIASGGGDTQYF. The CDR3 DNA reads as TGTGCCACCAGTGATCCCGACATAGCCAGCGGGGGAGGAGATACGCAGTATTTT.